What follows are 27 T cell receptor beta chains derived from one specimen sequenced in a study of beta chain features in type 1 diabetes (dated by TCRdb to 2017 to 2018). The research as a whole found: A moderate but significant shortening of TCRB CDR3 length was observed in type 1 diabetes patients in all four CD4+ subsets.

These receptors have no known antigen. Preparation of the library involved the immunoSEQ multiplex PCR assay. All of the isolated RNA was reverse transcribed with the High Capacity cDNA Reverse Transcription Kit, so expressed TCRB transcripts were sequenced. In its TCRdb copy, this immuneACCESS table keeps in-frame sequences only and misses some clones. Where compared with another copy, unresolved V genes explain less than half of these, and the others have no known cause. The sample table holds approximately 46,000 clones, of which roughly 45% were seen once. The top ten constitute around 0.13% of the sample. Material: stem cell memory CD4+ T cells from blood. What the cell subset or site label conveys for this sample: stem cell-like memory CD4+ T cells. All receptors derive from a man between 25 and 39 years old with type 1 diabetes.

This clone showed up just a few times. This rearrangement joins TRBV5-4 to TRBJ1-2; 8 bases are a match to TRBD1. Per the germline V gene, CDR1 is SGHNT and CDR2 is YYREEE (reference sequence). V was clipped by 1 base and J by 3 bases; unmatched bases: 8. The CDR3 length is 16 residues. CDR3 sequence: CASSLSLDRGDYGYTF. In DNA, the CDR3 is TGTGCCAGCAGCTTGAGTTTAGACAGGGGAGACTATGGCTACACCTTC.

The gene calls are TRBV19 and TRBJ1-5; 9 bases line up with TRBD1. From germline, CDR1 is LNHDA and CDR2 SQIVND (reference sequence). Unmatched junction bases numbered 10, after V lost 5 bases and J lost 5 bases. The CDR3 covers 16 residues. The CDR3 spells CASSADTGGAYQPQHF. CDR3 DNA sequence: TGTGCCAGTAGTGCGGATACAGGGGGCGCATATCAGCCCCAGCATTTT.

The chain carries TRBV6-5 and TRBJ1-4; 7 positions agree with TRBD1. Germline CDR1 MNHEY, CDR2 SVGAGI. The CDR3 loop spans 12 amino acids. V dropped 2 bases and J dropped 11; count of bases not matched to a gene: 2. The CDR3 loop reads CASSYRGQKLFF. The DNA of the CDR3 is TGTGCCAGCAGTTACAGGGGGCAGAAACTGTTTTTT.

V gene TRBV6-5 combines with J gene TRBJ2-3, with 10 bases matching TRBD1. Unmatched junction bases numbered 3, after V lost 4 bases and J lost 2 bases. The CDR3 has 15 amino acids. The V gene's germline CDR1 is MNHEY and CDR2 SVGAGI. CDR3 amino acids: CASSLGQGSTDTQYF. CDR3 nucleotides: TGTGCCAGCAGTTTGGGACAGGGGTCCACAGATACGCAGTATTTT.

The V and J genes are TRBV28 and TRBJ2-7; TRBD1 matches at 9 bases. Germline V gene data show CDR1 as MDHEN and CDR2 as SYDVKM. The CDR3 is 13 amino acids. The J segment lost 5 bases and the V segment lost 6 bases, leaving 5 bases of the junction unmatched. As DNA, the CDR3 is TGTGCCAGCAGAAGGGACAGGGTGAACGAGCAGTACTTC. This encodes CASRRDRVNEQYF.

The chain combines TRBV5-4 with TRBJ1-2; D is perhaps TRBD1 (6 bases). Germline CDR1 SGHNT, CDR2 YYREEE (reference sequence). The ends were cut back, 0 bases at V and 4 bases at J, with 7 bases in the middle. The CDR3 extends over 13 amino acids. CDR3 amino acids: CASSLGGGYGYTF. CDR3 nucleotide sequence: TGTGCCAGCAGCTTGGGAGGGGGCTATGGCTACACCTTC.

The rearrangement joins TRBV7-2 to TRBJ1-2; no firm D call. Trimming removed 5 bases at V and 7 bases at J, with 14 bases between. Looked up from germline, CDR1 is SGHTA and CDR2 is FQGNSA. CDR3 size: 13 residues. CDR3 sequence (DNA): TGTGCCAGCAGCACAGTTTCTGTTTCTGGCTACACCTTC. It specifies CASSTVSVSGYTF. The full variable domain, its missing parts supplied by reference TRBV7-2 and TRBJ1-2, is GAGVSQSPSNKVTEKGKDVELRCDPISGHTALYWYRQSLGQGLEFLIYFQGNSAPDKSGLPSDRFSAERTGGSVSTLTIQRTQQEDSAVYLCASSTVSVSGYTFGSGTRLTVV.

This clone was picked up a small number of times. The V gene is TRBV6-5, the J gene TRBJ2-1; D not certain. The CDR3 has 14 residues. Germline CDR1 is MNHEY and CDR2 is SVGAGI. V lost 0 bases and J 5 bases, leaving 8 bases between the germline ends. The CDR3 here is CASSYSGGDNEQFF. The CDR3 DNA follows: TGTGCCAGCAGTTACTCTGGCGGAGACAATGAGCAGTTCTTC.

This clone appeared a few times. V usage is TRBV7-8 and J usage is TRBJ2-7, with D maybe TRBD1 (5 bases). Between the trimmed V and J ends, which lost 5 bases and 1 base, there was a span of 12 bases. Germline V CDR1 and CDR2: SGHVS, FQNEAQ. The CDR3 runs 14 residues. Written as DNA, the CDR3 is TGTGCCAGCAGCCACAGACAGAATTCCTACGAGCAGTACTTC. Encoded protein: CASSHRQNSYEQYF.

The CDR3 DNA reads TGTGCCAGCAGCACTAGGACAGGGGATTTCGGCGAGCAGTACTTC. Protein: CASSTRTGDFGEQYF. The chain recombines TRBV5-4 with TRBJ2-7, with TRBD1 matching 9 bases. Germline values: CDR1 SGHNT, CDR2 YYREEE (reference sequence). V dropped 4 bases and J dropped 6; count of bases not matched to a gene: 11. This CDR3 has 15 residues.

In this sample, this clone turned up a few times. CDR3 nucleotides: TGCAGCGTCATCTCAAATCTCCTGGGGCAGGGGGCCTGGGAGCAGTACTTC. This sequence encodes CSVISNLLGQGAWEQYF. The chain carries TRBV29-1 and TRBJ2-7; 8 nucleotides align to TRBD1. Germline lookup yields CDR1 SQVTM and CDR2 ANQGSEA. Unmatched junction bases numbered 23, after V lost 6 bases and J lost 7 bases. This CDR3 comprises 17 residues.

The chain has TRBV6-6 and TRBJ2-1; 7 bases fit TRBD2. V gave up 5 bases and J gave up 1 base; unmatched junction bases: 5. CDR1 is MNHNY, CDR2 SVGAGI, per germline (reference sequence). This CDR3 region has 15 residues. The CDR3 sequence: CASSGAGESYNEQFF. CDR3 coding DNA: TGTGCCAGCAGTGGGGCGGGAGAGTCCTACAATGAGCAGTTCTTC.

This clone appeared a few times. The chain combines TRBV5-1 with TRBJ2-5; D perhaps matches TRBD2 (6 bases). This CDR3 is built from 13 residues. Trimming took off 4 bases at V and 5 bases at J, with 12 bases between the two ends. CDR1 and CDR2 from the germline V gene are SGHRS and YFSETQ. CDR3 in DNA: TGCGCCAGCAGCCGGGAGTCCACCGAGACCCAGTACTTC. This translates into CASSRESTETQYF.

In its sample, this clone was seen once. This chain links TRBV7-2 with TRBJ1-5, with 8 bases lining up with TRBD1. V shed 6 bases, J shed 6 bases, and the junction held 10 bases outside the gene matches. The V gene's germline CDR1 is SGHTA and CDR2 FQGNSA. The CDR3 extends over 15 amino acids. The CDR3 DNA reads as TGTGCCAGCAGGCAAGAGACAGGGGTCGGTCAGCCCCAGCATTTT. It codes for CASRQETGVGQPQHF.

The gene calls are TRBV4-2 and TRBJ2-3; TRBD2 aligns across 10 bases. The CDR3 extends over 18 amino acids. V lost 0 bases, J lost 4 bases, and 10 bases stayed unmatched. Germline CDR1 reads LGHNA; CDR2 reads YNFKEQ. CDR3 nucleotides: TGTGCCAGCAGCCAAGAGGGGGCTAGCGGGGGACTCGCAGATACGCAGTATTTT. This encodes CASSQEGASGGLADTQYF.

This rearrangement joins TRBV27 to TRBJ1-2; 10 nucleotides agree with TRBD1. J lost 7 bases, V lost 4 bases, and 12 bases had no gene match. In germline, CDR1 is MNHEY, CDR2 SMNVEV (reference sequence). This CDR3 has 16 amino acids. The CDR3 region has the DNA TGTGCCAGCAGTTCTGGGACAGGGGCCCAGGTTGGTGGCTACACCTTC. Encoded protein: CASSSGTGAQVGGYTF.

This clone was seen a handful of times. The gene calls are TRBV13 and TRBJ2-3; D call uncertain. V lost 0 bases to trimming and J lost 6 bases, with 7 bases between them. This CDR3 has 13 residues. Germline-derived CDR1 and CDR2 are PRHDT and FYEKMQ (reference sequence). In nucleotides, the CDR3 is TGTGCCAGCAGCTTAGGCGCGGCCGATACGCAGTATTTT. Its protein product is CASSLGAADTQYF.

The chain has TRBV5-4 and TRBJ2-1; maybe TRBD2 (6 bases). The CDR3 covers 14 residues. The ends were cut back, 4 bases at V and 5 bases at J, with 13 bases in the middle. The germline V gene encodes CDR1 SGHNT and CDR2 YYREEE (reference sequence). The CDR3 DNA follows: TGTGCCAGCAGCCCCGGAGGGGCCGACAATGAGCAGTTCTTC. This gives the protein CASSPGGADNEQFF.

This clone came up a few times. V gene TRBV30 combines with J gene TRBJ2-2, with TRBD2 matching 9 bases. This CDR3 spans 14 amino acids. Germline lookup yields CDR1 GTSNPN and CDR2 SVGIG (reference sequence). V dropped 8 bases and J dropped 3; count of bases not matched to a gene: 7. The CDR3 here is CARSSGAYTGELFF. CDR3 bases: TGTGCCCGTTCTAGCGGGGCTTACACCGGGGAGCTGTTTTTT.

The chain combines TRBV7-2 with TRBJ2-1, with 7 bases lining up with TRBD2. The length of the CDR3 is 17 residues. V trimming: 1 base; J trimming: 9 bases; junction bases outside the gene matches: 15. Germline CDR1 and CDR2: SGHTA and FQGNSA. The CDR3 DNA follows: TGTGCCAGCAGCTTAGGGGGGGGAGCGGCCCCCGCCGGTGAGCAGTTCTTC. This translates into CASSLGGGAAPAGEQFF.

The chain links TRBV19 to TRBJ2-7; TRBD2 is a possible D gene (6 bases). This CDR3 has 15 residues. Germline values: CDR1 LNHDA, CDR2 SQIVND (reference sequence). The V gene lost 5 bases and the J gene lost 2 bases, with 16 bases spanning the gap. The CDR3 protein is CASSRNLAVPYEQYF. The CDR3 coding sequence is TGTGCCAGTAGTCGGAACTTAGCGGTCCCCTACGAGCAGTACTTC. Variable domain in full (rest from reference TRBV19 and TRBJ2-7): DGGITQSPKYLFRKEGQNVTLSCEQNLNHDAMYWYRQDPGQGLRLIYYSQIVNDFQKGDIAEGYSVSREKKESFPLTVTSAQKNPTAFYLCASSRNLAVPYEQYFGPGTRLTVT.

The chain carries TRBV20-1 and TRBJ2-1; D not certain. The CDR3 length is 11 residues. Trimming shortened V by 8 bases and J by 3 bases, and 8 bases separated the two germline ends. Germline V gene sequence: CDR1 DFQATT, CDR2 SNEGSKA (reference sequence). The CDR3 nucleotides read TGCAGTATGGCTTTCTACAATGAGCAGTTCTTC. Translation gives CSMAFYNEQFF.

The CDR3: CASSYRGLSTDTQYF. CDR3 coding DNA: TGTGCCAGCAGTTACAGGGGACTTAGCACAGATACGCAGTATTTT. The rearrangement joins TRBV7-3 to TRBJ2-3, with a possible D match to TRBD1 (7 bases). Trimming pared 6 bases from V and 0 bases from J, leaving 13 bases between. The germline CDR1 and CDR2 sequences are SGHTA and FQGTGA. This CDR3 is built from 15 residues.

This clone was picked up a small number of times. V and J are TRBV28 and TRBJ2-4; D gene unclear. V lost 7 bases to trimming and J lost 9 bases, with 22 bases between them. CDR1 is MDHEN and CDR2 is SYDVKM in the germline V gene. This CDR3 has 15 amino acids. The CDR3 loop is CASTSAEATSSIQYF. As DNA, the CDR3 is TGTGCCAGCACCAGCGCCGAGGCTACAAGTAGCATTCAGTACTTC.

This chain joins TRBV28 and TRBJ2-5; possibly TRBD2 for D (5 bases). The CDR3 is 15 amino acids. Per germline, CDR1 MDHEN and CDR2 SYDVKM. Trimming left V 2 bases short and J 0 bases short, with 10 bases between. CDR3 in amino acids: CASSLGRSYQETQYF. DNA of the CDR3: TGTGCCAGCAGTTTAGGGAGATCGTACCAAGAGACCCAGTACTTC.

This clone was counted a few times. J is TRBJ2-2 and V is TRBV9; D is undetermined. In germline, CDR1 is SGDLS, CDR2 YYNGEE. V gave up 0 bases and J gave up 6 bases, with 12 bases separating them. CDR3 length: 15 residues. The CDR3 bases are TGTGCCAGCAGCGTAGCAACACGGCAGGCCGGGGAGCTGTTTTTT. As protein: CASSVATRQAGELFF.

The gene calls are TRBV9 and TRBJ1-5; D might be TRBD1 (5 bases). CDR3 length: 15 amino acids. V shed 2 bases and J shed 5 bases, with 14 bases lying between them. The germline V gene has CDR1 SGDLS and CDR2 YYNGEE. DNA of the CDR3: TGTGCCAGCAGCGTGGGGGGAGGGAGGGATCAGCCCCAGCATTTT. Its translation: CASSVGGGRDQPQHF.